This T cell receptor beta chain came from a study of blood T cells in healthy people across ages. Each donor had roughly 10 milliliters of peripheral blood drawn. Isolated per sample were at least 7 million PBMCs. A minimum of 5 micrograms of total RNA was extracted per sample. Germline assignment: CDR1 SQVTM and CDR2 ANQGSEA. V gave up 3 bases and J gave up 11 bases, with 22 bases separating them. This CDR3 region has 14 residues. A second PCR, run for about 7 to 11 cycles, used a sample-barcoded 5' primer plus a J-beta primer mix. Every cDNA molecule carried a tag from a template-switch adaptor bearing 12 random nucleotides. TCRdb re-called the 5' RACE reads with MiXCR, one entry per CDR3 protein. The repertoire includes about 670,000 distinct CDR3 sequences, around 43% of them detected once, and around 30% sits in the top ten.

The sequence was collected from an elderly man in good health. V usage is TRBV29-1 and J usage is TRBJ2-5, with D maybe TRBD1 (5 bases). Sequencing was carried out using blood. The CDR3 loop is CSVDLAGFLNEQYF. The DNA of the CDR3 is TGCAGCGTTGATCTGGCAGGGTTCTTAAATGAGCAGTACTTC.